These 14 T cell receptor beta chains were all obtained from the same sample, sequenced in a study of a mutant IDH1 vaccine in newly diagnosed glioma. Repertoires were generated with immunoSEQ multiplex PCR, while TCRdb's copy carries only in-frame clones and drops some. The table lists 60,000 to 75,000 clones, approximately 86% of them singletons. Sample time point: week 35, safety follow-up. Topical imiquimod accompanied each vaccine dose, which consisted of 300 ug of mutant IDH1 20-mer peptide. Antigens of these TCRs are unknown. The input for sequencing was PBMCs, taken from a glioma patient whose treatment included an IDH1 peptide vaccine. The receptors stem from a man aged 30 to 45 with glioma.

The rearrangement joins TRBV6-1 to TRBJ2-1, with D perhaps matching TRBD1 or TRBD2 (5 bases each). V dropped 3 bases and J dropped 0 bases, with 9 bases sitting between them. CDR1 and CDR2 (germline): MNHNS, SASEGT. The length of the CDR3 is 15 residues. CDR3 amino acids: CASSEGRDSYNEQFF. The CDR3 DNA reads as TGTGCCAGCAGTGAGGGACGCGACTCCTACAATGAGCAGTTCTTC.

CDR3 sequence: CAWSARLQGARSYGYTF. The CDR3 coding sequence is TGTGCCTGGAGTGCCCGTTTACAGGGGGCGCGATCCTATGGCTACACCTTC. The rearrangement links TRBV30 to TRBJ1-2, with 9 bases identical to TRBD1. Germline-derived CDR1 and CDR2 are GTSNPN and SVGIG (reference sequence). The V gene end was trimmed by 1 base and the J gene end by 4 bases; junction bases not matched to a gene: 13. The length of the CDR3 is 17 residues.

This chain uses TRBV2 with TRBJ1-1, with D possibly matching TRBD1 (6 bases). V was pared by 8 bases and J by 5 bases, with 15 bases between. CDR3 length equals 13 residues. CDR1 is SNHLY, CDR2 FYNNEI, per germline. CDR3 nucleotides: TGTGCCAGCGTAAAGGGGGAAACAACTGAAGCTTTCTTT. Protein product: CASVKGETTEAFF. The whole variable domain, filled in from reference TRBV2 and TRBJ1-1, reads EPEVTQTPSHQVTQMGQEVILRCVPISNHLYFYWYRQILGQKVEFLVSFYNNEISEKSEIFDDQFSVERPDGSNFTLKIRSTKLEDSAMYFCASVKGETTEAFFGQGTRLTVV.

This chain uses TRBV7-2 with TRBJ1-2; 7 nucleotides align to TRBD1. Per the germline V gene, CDR1 is SGHTA and CDR2 is FQGNSA. The CDR3 has 15 residues. Trimming cost V 4 bases and J 6 bases; bases outside gene matches: 11. DNA of the CDR3: TGTGCCAGCAGCTATCTCTATGGGACAGAAGATGGCTACACCTTC. Protein sequence: CASSYLYGTEDGYTF.

This clone was counted once. The chain recombines TRBV6-6 with TRBJ1-2; D is undetermined. CDR1 and CDR2 from the germline V gene are MNHNY and SVGAGI (reference sequence). V was shortened by 2 bases and J by 2 bases, with 3 bases between the two germline ends. This CDR3 has 12 amino acids. CDR3 residues: CASSYGNYGYTF. The DNA for the CDR3 is TGTGCCAGCAGTTACGGGAACTATGGCTACACCTTC.

CDR3 sequence (DNA): TGCAGCGCTCAGGGGATGAGGGAAGGCTACACCTTC. Encoded protein: CSAQGMREGYTF. The V call is TRBV29-1, the J call TRBJ1-2; TRBD1 might be the D (6 bases). Trimming stripped 7 bases from V and 8 bases from J, with 17 bases between. This CDR3 is built from 12 residues. The germline gives CDR1 SQVTM, CDR2 ANQGSEA.

J is TRBJ1-1 and V is TRBV28; D remains unclear. V lost 3 bases and J 1 base, leaving 3 bases between the germline ends. The CDR3 consists of 12 residues. Germline loops: CDR1 MDHEN, CDR2 SYDVKM. In DNA, the CDR3 is TGTGCCAGCAGTTTTGGGAACACTGAAGCTTTCTTT. Residues: CASSFGNTEAFF.

The chain links TRBV4-1 to TRBJ2-1; 9 bases match TRBD1. Germline CDR1 reads MGHRA; CDR2 reads YSYEKL. The V gene end was trimmed by 5 bases and the J gene end by 7 bases; junction bases not matched to a gene: 3. CDR3 size: 13 residues. For the CDR3, the DNA is TGCGCCAGCAGCTCCGACAGGGGGAATGAGCAGTTCTTC. This sequence encodes CASSSDRGNEQFF.

The V call is TRBV2, the J call TRBJ2-7, with a possible D match to TRBD1 (6 bases). V was trimmed by 6 bases and J by 12 bases, leaving 18 bases between them. The CDR3 is 12 amino acids. The germline gives CDR1 SNHLY, CDR2 FYNNEI. For the CDR3, the DNA is TGTGCCAGCAGGGATCAGGGGTGGACGCGGTACTTC. Protein product: CASRDQGWTRYF.

This rearrangement joins TRBV6-1 to TRBJ2-5, with TRBD2 as a possible D gene (6 bases). The ends were cut back, 10 bases at V and 5 bases at J, with 17 bases in the middle. CDR3 length: 13 amino acids. Germline lookup yields CDR1 MNHNS and CDR2 SASEGT. The CDR3 DNA reads as TGTGCCACCTCCCGGGCCCGGGAGGAGACCCAGTACTTC. Protein: CATSRAREETQYF.

This clone was seen a single time. The chain has TRBV28 and TRBJ1-2; 7 nucleotides agree with TRBD1. V trimming: 3 bases; J trimming: 3 bases; junction bases outside the gene matches: 7. The CDR3 has 15 residues. In germline, CDR1 is MDHEN, CDR2 SYDVKM. CDR3 nucleotide sequence: TGTGCCAGCAGTTTGATTGGACAGGCTTACTATGGCTACACCTTC. Translation gives CASSLIGQAYYGYTF.

The chain couples TRBV6-6 to TRBJ1-1, with TRBD1 identical over 9 bases. J gave up 10 bases and V 7 bases, and 16 bases lay outside the gene matches. This CDR3 is 15 amino acids long. Germline assignment: CDR1 MNHNY and CDR2 SVGAGI (reference sequence). This chain's CDR3 is CASILMQQGADRAFF. In DNA, the CDR3 is TGTGCCAGCATCCTTATGCAACAGGGGGCCGATAGAGCTTTCTTT.

The chain combines TRBV5-1 with TRBJ2-3, with D uncertain. The CDR3 totals 13 residues. CDR1 and CDR2 from the germline V gene are SGHRS and YFSETQ. V shed 4 bases and J shed 6 bases, with 12 bases lying between them. This CDR3 reads CASSDRVSDTQYF. CDR3 bases: TGCGCCAGCAGCGACCGGGTATCCGATACGCAGTATTTT.

The chain couples TRBV2 to TRBJ2-4; 14 nucleotides line up with TRBD2. The CDR3 is made up of 14 amino acids. V lost 6 bases to trimming and J lost 15 bases; unmatched junction nucleotides: 10. Germline V lookup: CDR1 SNHLY, CDR2 FYNNEI. The CDR3 sequence: CASSPTSGRASGYF. The CDR3 DNA follows: TGTGCCAGCAGCCCGACTAGCGGGAGGGCCTCCGGGTACTTC.